A single sample is the source of the 8 T cell receptor beta chains below, sequenced in a study of T-cell memory formation after mild COVID-19. Via MiXCR, TCRdb re-called the 5' RACE reads, giving one row per CDR3 protein. The table lists about 180,000 distinct CDR3 sequences, 16% of them singletons. Sequences were obtained from PBMCs or a T cell subset sorted from them (not recorded which). The receptor set was obtained from an adult woman who had mild COVID-19 (a few samples of this study predate the infection). Cell type and time point are not known.

In its sample, this clonotype was seen a few times. This chain connects TRBV24-1 to TRBJ2-1; TRBD2 matches at 12 bases. The germline V gene has CDR1 KGHDR and CDR2 SFDVKD. CDR3 length equals 13 residues. V dropped 9 bases and J dropped 11; count of bases not matched to a gene: 7. This CDR3 reads CATQTSGGNKQFF. In DNA form, the CDR3 reads TGTGCCACCCAAACTAGCGGGGGGAACAAGCAGTTCTTC.

This clonotype was seen only a few times. CDR3 coding DNA: TGTGCCAGCAGCCGATCTAATTCACCCCTCCACTTT. This encodes CASSRSNSPLHF. The chain combines TRBV5-6 with TRBJ1-6; no clear D. Germline V lookup: CDR1 SGHDT, CDR2 YYEEEE. V lost 4 bases and J 6 bases, leaving 5 bases between the germline ends. The CDR3 length is 12 residues.

The gene calls are TRBV10-3 and TRBJ2-5; D not certain. V was trimmed by 2 bases and J by 2 bases, leaving 9 bases between them. CDR1 is ENHRY and CDR2 is SYGVKD in the germline V gene. The CDR3 length is 14 residues. CDR3 amino acids: CAISEVYRQETQYF. The CDR3 region has the DNA TGTGCCATCAGTGAGGTCTACAGACAAGAGACCCAGTACTTC.

This clonotype has more than one count but fewer than ten. CDR3 sequence reads: CSARQAFGRDEQYF. The CDR3 DNA follows: TGCAGTGCTAGGCAGGCATTCGGCCGCGATGAGCAGTACTTC. The rearrangement links TRBV20-1 to TRBJ2-7; D not certain. V was cut by 3 bases and J by 7 bases, with 19 bases left in between. The germline V gene has CDR1 DFQATT and CDR2 SNEGSKA (reference sequence). The CDR3 is 14 amino acids.

The rearrangement joins TRBV6-5 to TRBJ2-3; D remains ambiguous. Germline-derived CDR1 and CDR2 are MNHEY and SVGAGI. The CDR3 is 15 amino acids. V lost 2 bases and J 0 bases, leaving 9 bases between the germline ends. The DNA of the CDR3 is TGTGCCAGCAGTTACGGGCTACCTAGCACAGATACGCAGTATTTT. Its protein is CASSYGLPSTDTQYF.

V and J are TRBV4-2 and TRBJ1-2; 8 bases align to TRBD1. CDR3 length: 14 residues. Germline CDR1 and CDR2: LGHNA and YNFKEQ. J lost 9 bases, V lost 5 bases, and 11 bases had no gene match. The CDR3 region has the DNA TGTGCCAGCAGCGACCGGACAGGGACTCATAGCTACACCTTC. It translates to CASSDRTGTHSYTF.

The gene calls are TRBV5-5 and TRBJ2-2; 7 bases match TRBD2. The junction had 9 bases not matched to a gene; V was cut back by 2 bases and J by 5 bases. CDR3 length equals 16 residues. Germline CDR1 and CDR2: SGHKS and YYEKEE (reference sequence). The chain's CDR3 is CASSLRLAGVTGELFF. The DNA for the CDR3 is TGTGCCAGCAGCTTACGACTAGCAGGTGTTACCGGGGAGCTGTTTTTT.

The genes are TRBV9 and TRBJ2-3; TRBD1 aligns across 8 bases. Per the germline V gene, CDR1 is SGDLS and CDR2 is YYNGEE. The trim removed 0 bases at V and 6 bases at J, leaving 15 bases unmatched. The CDR3 is 18 residues long. CDR3 sequence: CASSVAPPDQGAMDTQYF. The CDR3 bases are TGTGCCAGCAGCGTAGCCCCCCCAGACCAGGGGGCGATGGATACGCAGTATTTT.